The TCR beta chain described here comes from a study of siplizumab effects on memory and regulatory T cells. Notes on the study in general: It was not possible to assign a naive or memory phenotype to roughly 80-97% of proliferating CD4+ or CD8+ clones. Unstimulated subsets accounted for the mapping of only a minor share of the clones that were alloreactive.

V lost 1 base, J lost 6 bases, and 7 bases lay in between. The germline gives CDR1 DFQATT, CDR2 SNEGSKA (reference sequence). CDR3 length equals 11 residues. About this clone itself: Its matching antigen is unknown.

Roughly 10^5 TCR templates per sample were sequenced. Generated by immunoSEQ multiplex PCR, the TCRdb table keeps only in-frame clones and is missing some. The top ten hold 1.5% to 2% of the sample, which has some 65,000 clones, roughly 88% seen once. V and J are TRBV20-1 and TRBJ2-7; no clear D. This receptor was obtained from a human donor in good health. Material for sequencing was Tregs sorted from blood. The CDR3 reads CSARVMGEQYF. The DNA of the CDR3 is TGCAGTGCTAGAGTTATGGGCGAGCAGTACTTC.